This T cell receptor (beta chain) derives from a study of blood T cell repertoires in COVID-19. Looking at the study overall: The study drew acute and convalescent COVID-19 samples from the United States, Italy and Spain. PBMCs, B-cell-depleted T cells, or T cells provided the cDNA or gDNA that made up the material.

This CDR3 spans 15 amino acids. Per germline, CDR1 KGHSH and CDR2 LQKENI. Unmatched junction bases numbered 11, after V lost 3 bases and J lost 12 bases. Original methodology: Amplification with reference gene primers provided the estimates of nucleated cell counts. Measured with immunoSEQ multiplex PCR; TCRdb has only the in-frame clones, and not every one. D and trimming come from the DNA, and the V and J calls and clone size come from that table. Counted here are just under 100,000 clones, roughly 84% occurring once; the ten biggest clones make up around 13%. The sequencing input was peripheral blood. The chain employs TRBV18 and TRBJ1-4; 9 bases are shared with TRBD1. The TCR sequence derives from a woman aged 55-69 years in a cohort sampled during active or convalescent COVID-19. The CDR3 nucleotides read TGTGCCAGCTCACCTTACCGGGACAGGGCAGGAGAACTGTTTTTT. Its translation is CASSPYRDRAGELFF.